These T cell receptor beta chains were read from a single sample in a study of vaccination effects on CD4 cells after COVID-19. Data came from immunoSEQ multiplex PCR; TCRdb stores just in-frame clones and leaves some out. Among roughly 42,000 clones listed, roughly 70% were seen once. These TCRs' antigens remain unknown. Specimen: CD4+ T cells from PBMCs cultured with HCoV-OC43 spike peptides, collected before COVID-19 vaccination. The receptors come from a human donor who received a COVID-19 vaccine. The CDR3 runs from the conserved cysteine through the conserved F or W. A D gene is named only where the DNA matches it firmly. The size of a clone is reported for some rows only, either as once, few or many, or as a class for expanded clones.

j_call,d_call,v_call,clone_size,cdr3_nt,cdr3_aa
TRBJ2-6,-,TRBV15,-,TGTGCCACCTCCAGGGGAGGGGGGCCTGGGGCCAACGTCCTGACTTTC,CATSRGGGPGANVLTF
TRBJ2-7,-,TRBV7-9,-,TGTGCCAGCAGCCCAATCTACGAGCAGTACTTC,CASSPIYEQYF
TRBJ2-5,TRBD2,TRBV7-2,-,TGTGCCAGCAGCCCCGCACTAGCGGGAGGGGGGGAGACCCAGTACTTC,CASSPALAGGGETQYF
TRBJ2-7,-,TRBV6-2/TRBV6-3,-,TGTGCCAGCAGTTGGGGATTCGACGAGCAGTACTTC,CASSWGFDEQYF
TRBJ2-5,TRBD1,TRBV2,-,TGTGCCAGCAGTGAGGGGACAGGGTTTGTGAAGGAGACCCAGTACTTC,CASSEGTGFVKETQYF
TRBJ1-1,-,TRBV28,once,TGTGCCAGCAGTTTATATAAGACTGAAGCTTTCTTT,CASSLYKTEAFF
TRBJ2-7,-,TRBV6-1,-,TGTGCCAGCAGTGAAGCGGGCCAGGGCCCATACGAGCAGTACTTC,CASSEAGQGPYEQYF
TRBJ1-5,-,TRBV3-1/TRBV3-2,-,TGTGCCAGCAGCCAGGCGTGGGGGTCGGGTCAGCCCCAGCATTTT,CASSQAWGSGQPQHF
TRBJ2-7,TRBD2,TRBV5-1,-,TGCGCCAGCAGCTTGGGGTCTAGCGGGAGGGCCCTATCAGGGACATACGAGCAGTACTTC,CASSLGSSGRALSGTYEQYF
TRBJ1-6,-,TRBV12-3/TRBV12-4,once,TGTGCCAGCAGTTTAGTAAATTCACCCCTCCACTTT,CASSLVNSPLHF
TRBJ1-3,-,TRBV7-2,once,TGTGCCAGCAGCCGGAGGGGCGAATCTGGAAACACCATATATTTT,CASSRRGESGNTIYF
TRBJ2-5,-,TRBV5-1,few,TGCGCCAGCAGCTTGGGCCTGGGGGAGACCCAGTACTTC,CASSLGLGETQYF
TRBJ2-1,-,TRBV5-4,-,TGTGCCAGCAGCTTGCAGGGGAGGGTGTACAATGAGCAGTTCTTC,CASSLQGRVYNEQFF
TRBJ1-6,-,TRBV5-6,-,TGTGCCAGCAGCTTGGGCTCAGGGGAATCTAATTCACCCCTCCACTTT,CASSLGSGESNSPLHF
TRBJ1-6,-,TRBV11-2,few,TGTGCCAGCAGCCGGGACCGAGGGTCACCCCTCCACTTT,CASSRDRGSPLHF
TRBJ2-7,TRBD2,TRBV6-2/TRBV6-3,few,TGTGCCAGCAGCTTGGGGGGGAGTGGAATGGTGCAGTACTTC,CASSLGGSGMVQYF
TRBJ1-1,-,TRBV29-1,once,TGCAGCGTCGCACGGACGGATGGGAACACTGAAGCTTTCTTT,CSVARTDGNTEAFF
TRBJ1-4,TRBD1,TRBV11-2,-,TGTGCCAGCAGCTTAGGGGACAGGGGTGAAAAACTGTTTTTT,CASSLGDRGEKLFF
TRBJ2-2,TRBD1,TRBV5-1,-,TGCGCCAGCAGCCCCCGGGACAGCTGGACCGGGGAGCTGTTTTTT,CASSPRDSWTGELFF
TRBJ1-1,-,TRBV7-2,few,TGTGCCAGCAGCTTAGCGGGGGTGGGGGCTATGAACACTGAAGCTTTCTTT,CASSLAGVGAMNTEAFF
TRBJ1-6,-,TRBV6-5,few,TGTGCCAGCAGACCTAATACTAATTCACCCCTCCACTTT,CASRPNTNSPLHF
TRBJ1-5,-,TRBV7-2,-,TGTGCCAGCAGCTTAGCGTGGGATCAGCCCCAGCATTTT,CASSLAWDQPQHF
TRBJ2-5,-,TRBV7-2,-,TGTGCCAGCAACCCTCCGGGACGCCGATTGGAGACCCAGTACTTC,CASNPPGRRLETQYF
TRBJ2-5,-,TRBV10-1,-,TGCGCCAGCAGTGAGCTTGGGGCAGGAGTCCGGCAAGAGACCCAGTACTTC,CASSELGAGVRQETQYF
TRBJ1-2,-,TRBV5-1,-,TGCGCCAGCAGCTTGGTTTCGGAGAGTTCCAATGGCTACACCTTC,CASSLVSESSNGYTF
TRBJ2-5,-,TRBV7-2,once,TGTGCCAGCAGCTTCAGGGCCCGGAGGGAGACCCAGTACTTC,CASSFRARRETQYF
TRBJ1-1,-,TRBV11-2,few,TGTGCCAGCAGCCTAACAGGGATGAACACTGAAGCTTTCTTT,CASSLTGMNTEAFF
TRBJ2-7,-,TRBV7-9,few,TGTGCCAGCAGCTTAGGTCGTACAGGGACGGGCGAGCAGTACTTC,CASSLGRTGTGEQYF
TRBJ2-1,-,TRBV19,-,TGTGCCAGTAGCGCCCAGAGCTCCTACAATGAGCAGTTCTTC,CASSAQSSYNEQFF
TRBJ2-4,TRBD2,TRBV5-1,-,TGCGCCAGCAGCTTGGGCGGGGGAGAAAACATTCAGTACTTC,CASSLGGGENIQYF
TRBJ1-3,-,TRBV11-3,-,TGTGCCAGCAGCCGAAGCTCTGGAAACACCATATATTTT,CASSRSSGNTIYF
TRBJ1-1,-,TRBV2,few,TGTGCCAGCACGTGGGAAGCCAACACTGAAGCTTTCTTT,CASTWEANTEAFF
TRBJ2-1,-,TRBV7-9,-,TGTGCCAGCAGCTTAGGGTTCTACAATGAGCAGTTCTTC,CASSLGFYNEQFF
TRBJ2-1,TRBD2,TRBV12-5,-,TGTGCTAGTGGTTTGGTACTATGGGGCGGGAGCTCCTACAATGAGCAGTTCTTC,CASGLVLWGGSSYNEQFF
TRBJ2-1,-,TRBV7-8,-,TGTGCCAGCAGCTTAGAGATCATCGGTGAGCAGTTCTTC,CASSLEIIGEQFF
TRBJ2-3,TRBD1,TRBV29-1,-,TGCAGCGTTTCGACAGGGGGCTGGGGAGATACGCAGTATTTT,CSVSTGGWGDTQYF
TRBJ1-1,-,TRBV19,-,TGTGCCAGCCGTTATGGGGCTGGCGCTGAAGCTTTCTTT,CASRYGAGAEAFF
TRBJ2-5,-,TRBV7-8,-,TGTGCCAGCAGCCCTGCGCGTCTAGGCGGAGAGACCCAGTACTTC,CASSPARLGGETQYF
TRBJ2-7,-,TRBV28,-,TGTGCCAGCAGTTTGTCAGAACTCTACGAGCAGTACTTC,CASSLSELYEQYF
TRBJ1-2,-,TRBV14,-,TGTGCCAGCAGCCGCAGACAGGCTAACTATGGCTACACCTTC,CASSRRQANYGYTF
TRBJ2-3,-,TRBV6-2/TRBV6-3,-,TGTGCCAGCAGTTATCGGCTGGATCGAACGCAGTATTTT,CASSYRLDRTQYF
TRBJ2-2,TRBD1,TRBV7-9,few,TGTGCCAGCAGCTTAGAAACAGGGGGCACCGGGGAGCTGTTTTTT,CASSLETGGTGELFF
TRBJ2-4,-,TRBV11-2,-,TGTGCCAGCAGCTTAGTTGCAGGGTACAAAAACATTCAGTACTTC,CASSLVAGYKNIQYF
TRBJ1-1,TRBD1,TRBV5-1,medium-sized,TGCGCCAGCAGCGGACAGGGTTTGCACACTGAAGCTTTCTTT,CASSGQGLHTEAFF
TRBJ2-2,-,TRBV7-2,-,TGTGCCAGCAGCTTAGGCGGCTTAAAGGGGGGGGAGCTGTTTTTT,CASSLGGLKGGELFF
TRBJ2-1,-,TRBV20-1,-,TGCAGTGCTAGTAAGGGGGCGGGGGCCCACAATGAGCAGTTCTTC,CSASKGAGAHNEQFF
TRBJ2-1,TRBD2,TRBV19,-,TGTGCCAGTAGTATAGTTAGCCCTAGCGGGAAGTCACGGCTGTACAATGAGCAGTTCTTC,CASSIVSPSGKSRLYNEQFF
TRBJ2-7,TRBD2,TRBV19,-,TGTGCCAGTAGTCGGTCTAGCGGGAGAAGTTCTTTCTACGAGCAGTACTTC,CASSRSSGRSSFYEQYF
TRBJ2-1,TRBD2,TRBV5-1,-,TGCGCCAGCAGCTTCGGACTAGCGGGAGGCCCCTACAATGAGCAGTTCTTC,CASSFGLAGGPYNEQFF
TRBJ1-2,TRBD1,TRBV28,-,TGTGCCAGCAGTTTGGGGACCGGGACAGGGTGGGGCTACACCTTC,CASSLGTGTGWGYTF